The rows below give T cell receptor beta chains drawn from one sample of a study of vaccination and CD4 T cells after COVID-19. Antigens for these TCRs are unknown. TCRdb reanalysed the PCR reads using MiXCR and keeps one entry per CDR3 protein. The data hold about 18,000 distinct CDR3 sequences, with about 60% observed a single time. This material consisted of CD4+ T cells from blood, cultured in vitro, taken after SARS-CoV-2 vaccination. The receptors derive from a human donor who had recovered from COVID-19. The CDR3 runs from the conserved cysteine through the conserved F or W. D genes are given only for firm matches. Clone sizes are given selectively: once, few, many, or a class where the clone is expanded.

TRBV28	NA	NA	TRBJ1-2	CASRGGNLGGYTF	TGTGCCAGCAGAGGAGGAAACTTGGGTGGCTACACCTTC
TRBV27	few	NA	TRBJ1-2	CASSFGGTGKFHGYTF	TGTGCCAGCAGTTTCGGTGGAACAGGGAAGTTTCATGGCTACACCTTC
TRBV20-1	NA	NA	TRBJ1-6	CSARVGTVDNSPLHF	TGCAGTGCTAGAGTGGGGACGGTGGATAATTCACCCCTCCACTTT
TRBV11-2	few	NA	TRBJ1-2	CASSSGEGRDYGYTF	TGTGCCAGCAGCTCGGGGGAGGGACGGGACTATGGCTACACCTTC
TRBV6-2/TRBV6-3	NA	NA	TRBJ1-2	CASSYKPNYGYTF	TGTGCCAGCAGTTACAAACCCAACTATGGCTACACCTTC
TRBV10-3	few	TRBD1	TRBJ2-2	CAIRTGQAGELFF	TGTGCCATCAGAACGGGACAGGCCGGGGAGCTGTTTTTT
TRBV15	NA	NA	TRBJ1-4	CATSRGPLAPTNEKLFF	TGTGCCACCAGCAGAGGGCCACTGGCCCCAACTAATGAAAAACTGTTTTTT
TRBV7-2	NA	NA	TRBJ1-5	CASSPAGSNQPQHF	TGTGCCAGCAGCCCCGCCGGGAGCAATCAGCCCCAGCATTTT
TRBV6-1	NA	NA	TRBJ2-1	CAISRAKAGSYNEQFF	TGTGCCATTAGCAGAGCGAAGGCAGGGTCCTACAATGAGCAGTTCTTC
TRBV6-2/TRBV6-3	NA	NA	TRBJ2-7	CASRKSLFDEQYF	TGTGCCAGCAGAAAATCATTGTTCGACGAGCAGTACTTC
TRBV2	NA	TRBD2	TRBJ2-5	CASSESAGGGETQYF	TGTGCCAGCAGTGAAAGCGCGGGAGGGGGGGAGACCCAGTACTTC
TRBV20-1	NA	NA	TRBJ1-3	CSARKGGNTIYF	TGCAGTGCTAGAAAGGGGGGAAACACCATATATTTT
TRBV19	NA	TRBD2	TRBJ2-1	CASSTQRGGNNEQFF	TGTGCCAGTAGTACCCAGCGGGGGGGAAACAATGAGCAGTTCTTC
TRBV5-4	NA	NA	TRBJ2-5	CASSYWSAQETQYF	TGTGCCAGCAGCTATTGGAGCGCGCAAGAGACCCAGTACTTC
TRBV27	few	TRBD2	TRBJ2-7	CASSTNGGTSSYEQYF	TGTGCCAGCAGTACAAATGGAGGGACTAGTTCCTACGAGCAGTACTTC
TRBV6-1	few	NA	TRBJ1-6	CASFRDNTGPLHF	TGTGCCAGCTTCAGAGATAACACCGGACCCCTCCACTTT
TRBV20-1	once	TRBD2	TRBJ2-7	CSASTLAGGLLYEQYF	TGCAGTGCTAGTACACTAGCGGGAGGGCTCTTATACGAGCAGTACTTC
TRBV12-3/TRBV12-4	few	NA	TRBJ1-2	CASSLFRGYGYTF	TGTGCCAGCAGTTTATTCCGGGGCTATGGCTACACCTTC
TRBV6-5	NA	NA	TRBJ2-5	CASSYSIWAGEETQYF	TGTGCCAGCAGTTACTCTATTTGGGCAGGGGAAGAGACCCAGTACTTC
TRBV6-2/TRBV6-3	NA	TRBD1	TRBJ1-2	CASRHGQGTGYTF	TGTGCCAGCAGACACGGACAGGGGACTGGCTACACCTTC
TRBV7-9	NA	TRBD1	TRBJ1-5	CASSSTARGQGARQPQHF	TGTGCCAGCAGCTCCACCGCTCGGGGACAGGGGGCGCGTCAGCCCCAGCATTTT
TRBV7-9	NA	NA	TRBJ2-6	CASSPDGAAWGANVLTF	TGTGCCAGCAGCCCGGACGGAGCCGCCTGGGGGGCCAACGTCCTGACTTTC
TRBV28	NA	NA	TRBJ2-4	CASSRQGRSAKNIQYF	TGTGCCAGCAGTCGCCAGGGGCGCTCGGCCAAAAACATTCAGTACTTC
TRBV20-1	NA	TRBD2	TRBJ2-1	CSASGLAATYNEQFF	TGCAGTGCTTCCGGACTAGCGGCCACCTACAATGAGCAGTTCTTC
TRBV6-2/TRBV6-3	NA	NA	TRBJ2-7	CASSYSRTDAYEQYF	TGTGCCAGCAGTTACAGCCGGACGGATGCCTACGAGCAGTACTTC
TRBV6-1	few	NA	TRBJ1-2	CASSPAAGGYTF	TGTGCCAGCAGTCCCGCTGCGGGGGGCTACACCTTC
TRBV30	NA	TRBD1	TRBJ1-6	CAWSGGQGNSPLHF	TGTGCCTGGAGTGGGGGACAGGGGAATTCACCCCTCCACTTT
TRBV20-1	NA	NA	TRBJ1-1	CSARTGARGEAFF	TGCAGTGCTAGGACCGGGGCCAGAGGTGAAGCTTTCTTT
TRBV10-3	few	TRBD1	TRBJ1-1	CAISGGQGVNTEAFF	TGTGCCATCAGTGGGGGACAGGGGGTGAACACTGAAGCTTTCTTT
TRBV28	NA	NA	TRBJ1-6	CASSLSNFNSPLHF	TGTGCCAGCAGTTTGTCTAACTTTAATTCACCCCTCCACTTT
TRBV5-1	NA	NA	TRBJ1-1	CASSLESEAFF	TGCGCCAGCAGCTTGGAAAGTGAAGCTTTCTTT
TRBV20-1	few	NA	TRBJ2-5	CSASHSRTQYF	TGCAGTGCTAGTCACAGCAGGACCCAGTACTTC
TRBV12-3/TRBV12-4	few	TRBD1	TRBJ1-6	CASSLTGESSPLHF	TGTGCCAGCAGTCTTACAGGGGAGAGTTCACCCCTCCACTTT
TRBV2	NA	NA	TRBJ1-1	CASRITRDTEAFF	TGTGCCAGCAGAATTACCCGGGACACTGAAGCTTTCTTT
TRBV19	NA	NA	TRBJ1-2	CASSIKGLYTF	TGTGCCAGTAGTATTAAGGGTCTCTACACCTTC
TRBV30	medium-sized	NA	TRBJ1-2	CAWSLTVRGDGYTF	TGTGCCTGGAGCTTAACAGTTCGGGGGGATGGCTACACCTTC
TRBV12-3/TRBV12-4	NA	TRBD1	TRBJ1-5	CASSTNRQGPYNQPQHF	TGTGCCAGCAGTACCAATAGACAGGGGCCGTACAATCAGCCCCAGCATTTT
TRBV10-3	few	TRBD1	TRBJ1-5	CASSEYVGQGNQPQHF	TGTGCCAGCAGTGAGTATGTGGGACAGGGGAATCAGCCCCAGCATTTT
TRBV10-3	NA	NA	TRBJ1-1	CAISEVLTGTEAFF	TGTGCCATCAGTGAAGTCCTTACGGGGACTGAAGCTTTCTTT
TRBV7-8	NA	NA	TRBJ1-3	CASSPGSTIYF	TGTGCCAGCAGCCCCGGTTCCACCATATATTTT
TRBV15	NA	NA	TRBJ1-2	CATSRDRYYGYTF	TGTGCCACCAGCAGGGACAGATACTATGGCTACACCTTC
TRBV28	few	NA	TRBJ1-2	CASSSGGELGGYTF	TGTGCCAGCAGCAGTGGAGGGGAATTAGGGGGCTACACCTTC
TRBV30	NA	NA	TRBJ1-5	CAWSGVEGNQPQHF	TGTGCCTGGAGTGGGGTGGAGGGCAATCAGCCCCAGCATTTT
TRBV19	NA	NA	TRBJ1-1	CASSNGPGGTEAFF	TGTGCCAGTAGTAATGGCCCCGGGGGGACTGAAGCTTTCTTT
TRBV6-2/TRBV6-3	once	TRBD1	TRBJ2-7	CASTPEGTGMYEQYF	TGTGCCAGCACCCCGGAGGGGACAGGGATGTACGAGCAGTACTTC
TRBV19	few	TRBD1	TRBJ2-1	CASSPPGGEQFF	TGTGCCAGTAGCCCGCCAGGGGGTGAGCAGTTCTTC
TRBV6-1	few	TRBD1	TRBJ1-5	CASMRDRADQPQHF	TGTGCCAGCATGCGGGACAGGGCCGATCAGCCCCAGCATTTT
TRBV11-3	once	TRBD1	TRBJ2-7	CASSHGTGAPYEQYF	TGTGCCAGCAGCCACGGGACAGGGGCTCCCTACGAGCAGTACTTC
TRBV20-1	few	NA	TRBJ2-3	CSARWLGDSDTQYF	TGCAGTGCTAGATGGCTAGGAGACTCAGATACGCAGTATTTT
TRBV20-1	NA	TRBD2	TRBJ2-1	CSASASGYNEQFF	TGCAGTGCTAGTGCTAGCGGCTACAATGAGCAGTTCTTC
TRBV19	NA	NA	TRBJ2-3	CASSTSGHRKDTQYF	TGTGCCAGTAGTACGTCAGGGCATAGAAAAGATACGCAGTATTTT
TRBV19	few	NA	TRBJ1-5	CASSIAQGRQPQHF	TGTGCCAGTAGTATAGCGCAGGGGCGTCAGCCCCAGCATTTT
TRBV10-2	NA	TRBD1	TRBJ2-2	CAMGQGDTGELFF	TGCGCCATGGGACAGGGGGACACCGGGGAGCTGTTTTTT